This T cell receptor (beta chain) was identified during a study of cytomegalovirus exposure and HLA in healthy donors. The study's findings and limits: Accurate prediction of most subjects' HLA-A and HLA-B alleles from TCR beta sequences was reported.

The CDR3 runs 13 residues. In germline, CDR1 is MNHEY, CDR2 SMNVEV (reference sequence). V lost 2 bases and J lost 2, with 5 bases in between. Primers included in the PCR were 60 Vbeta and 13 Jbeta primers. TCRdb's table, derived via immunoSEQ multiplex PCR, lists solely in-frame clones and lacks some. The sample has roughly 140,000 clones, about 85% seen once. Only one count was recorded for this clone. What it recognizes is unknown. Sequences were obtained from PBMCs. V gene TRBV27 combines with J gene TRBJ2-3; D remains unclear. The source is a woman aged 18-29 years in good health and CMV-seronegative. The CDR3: CASSLDNTDTQYF. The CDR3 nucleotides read TGTGCCAGCAGTTTAGACAACACAGATACGCAGTATTTT.